The 10 T cell receptor beta chains reported below all come from one sample, sequenced in a study of shared clonotypes between healthy human individuals. Profiling relied on immunoSEQ multiplex PCR, and the TCRdb table lists in-frame clones only, not all of them. Of some 320,000 clones in the sample, about nine tenths were seen once. The sample consisted of memory CD8+ T cells sorted from blood. Subset in this sample: CD45RO+ cells pooled with CCR7-negative TemRA cells. The receptor set was obtained from a man younger than 30 in good health.

The rearrangement links TRBV11-2 to TRBJ2-7; D is undetermined. Trimming cost V 5 bases and J 7 bases, with 12 bases left between them. Germline CDR1 and CDR2: SGHAT and FQNNGV. The CDR3 extends over 12 amino acids. The CDR3 coding sequence is TGTGCCAGCAGCCCGCAGAATGGGGAGCAGTACTTC. Its translation: CASSPQNGEQYF.

This chain uses TRBV27 with TRBJ2-7, with a tentative D call TRBD1 (5 bases). The CDR3 runs to 13 residues. Deletions cut 4 bases from V and 0 bases from J, with 7 bases between. Per germline, CDR1 MNHEY and CDR2 SMNVEV (reference sequence). CDR3 coding DNA: TGTGCCAGCAGTTCCGGACACTCCTACGAGCAGTACTTC. The encoded protein is CASSSGHSYEQYF.

The V and J genes are TRBV10-1 and TRBJ2-2; D not certain. The CDR3 is made up of 13 amino acids. With 5 bases removed from V and 3 bases from J, the gap between germline ends came to 7 bases. Germline CDR1 reads WNHNN; CDR2 reads SYGVQD (reference sequence). The CDR3 DNA follows: TGCGCCAGCAGTCCATCATACACCGGGGAGCTGTTTTTT. Encoded protein: CASSPSYTGELFF.

The chain uses TRBV11-2 and TRBJ2-3; the D is unclear. V was shortened by 4 bases and J by 2 bases, with 4 bases between the two germline ends. The CDR3 contains 12 residues. Germline values: CDR1 SGHAT, CDR2 FQNNGV. The CDR3 DNA reads TGTGCCAGCAGCTCCCCCACAGATACGCAGTATTTT. Amino acid sequence: CASSSPTDTQYF.

The chain has TRBV7-2 and TRBJ2-1, with TRBD2 matching 7 bases. Germline V gene sequence: CDR1 SGHTA, CDR2 FQGNSA. The J segment lost 4 bases and the V segment lost 3 bases, leaving 3 bases of the junction unmatched. The CDR3 is made up of 14 amino acids. The DNA of the CDR3 is TGTGCCAGCAGCTTTCGGGACTATTACAATGAGCAGTTCTTC. It translates to CASSFRDYYNEQFF.

This chain uses TRBV27 with TRBJ1-4; no firm D call. V lost 4 bases to trimming and J lost 5 bases, with 8 bases between them. Germline CDR1 MNHEY, CDR2 SMNVEV (reference sequence). The CDR3 is 13 amino acids. The CDR3 region is CASSSGANEKLFF. Here the CDR3 DNA reads TGTGCCAGCAGTTCGGGTGCGAATGAAAAACTGTTTTTT. The full variable domain, its missing parts supplied by reference TRBV27 and TRBJ1-4, is EAQVTQNPRYLITVTGKKLTVTCSQNMNHEYMSWYRQDPGLGLRQIYYSMNVEVTDKGDVPEGYKVSRKEKRNFPLILESPSPNQTSLYFCASSSGANEKLFFGSGTQLSVL.

The chain joins TRBV5-1 to TRBJ2-7; either TRBD1 or TRBD2 may supply D (6 bases each). Per germline, CDR1 SGHRS and CDR2 YFSETQ. CDR3 length equals 13 residues. Trimming pared 4 bases from V and 5 bases from J, leaving 13 bases between. The CDR3 coding sequence is TGCGCCAGCAGCGGGGGGCGCAAGGACGAGCAGTACTTC. Its translation is CASSGGRKDEQYF.

The chain has TRBV7-5 and TRBJ2-7; the DNA was not compared with TRBD2, the D call given in the table. TRBV7-5 is a listed pseudogene. This CDR3 spans 17 amino acids. In nucleotides, the CDR3 is TGTGCCAGAAGCTTAAGGGAAAGACTAGCGAGGACCTACGAGCAGTACTTC. This codes for CARSLRERLARTYEQYF.

This sequence joins TRBV28 and TRBJ1-4, with 8 bases matching TRBD1. Germline loops: CDR1 MDHEN, CDR2 SYDVKM. This CDR3 has 16 residues. Losses at the gene ends were 5 bases for V and 5 bases for J; bases not matched to a gene: 10. Here the CDR3 reads CASSLLDRGPNEKLFF. The CDR3 coding sequence is TGTGCCAGCAGTCTCCTTGACAGGGGCCCAAATGAAAAACTGTTTTTT.

CDR3 coding DNA: TGTGCCAGCAGTCCAAGGCTCTTCTACGAGCAGTACTTC. The encoded protein is CASSPRLFYEQYF. The V call is TRBV7-8, the J call TRBJ2-7; D is unresolved. The CDR3 has 13 residues. The V gene lost 6 bases and the J gene lost 3 bases, with 12 bases spanning the gap. Germline V gene lookup returns CDR1 SGHVS and CDR2 FQNEAQ.